Detailed here is one TCR beta chain. The antigen this receptor binds is unknown. Qualities for individual bases were not recorded, and no much larger clone is one base off. The immunoSEQ Assay, a bias-controlled multiplex PCR, was used to amplify TCRbeta CDR3 regions from genomic DNA. In the paper's pipeline: Within the assay, amplification of reference gene primers was used to estimate how many nucleated cells each sample contained. To quantify the absolute abundance of each unique TCRbeta CDR3 rearrangement, sequence reads were collapsed and filtered. Productive Simpson clonality was computed per sample as the square root of Simpson's diversity index over productive rearrangements. TCRdb provides this immuneACCESS table in a form limited to in-frame rearrangements. Some clones are lacking; in checked studies, under half of them reflect an unresolved V gene, and why the rest are absent is not known. The D gene and trimming were derived from the DNA, and the V and J assignments and clone size from that table. In this sample the table shows around 200,000 clones, 70% to 90% of which occur a single time. Roughly 12% of the sample comes from the top ten.

The data were taken from a study of blood T cell repertoires in COVID-19 (TCRdb year 2020). Study-level background: Samples covering the acute and convalescent phases of COVID-19 were provided by collaborators in the United States, Italy and Spain. The material from the prospective study consisted of cDNA or gDNA derived from T cells, B-cell-depleted T cells, or PBMCs. Subjects who had been exposed to COVID-19, were actively infected with it, or had recovered from it provided the deeply sampled blood TCRbeta repertoires that made up the dataset. A freely available public database, intended as a resource for researchers studying the immune response to SARS-CoV-2, is where the repertoires were released. Samples came from the ongoing ImmuneRACE study (first 160 participants) plus 1,254 subjects from 6 global collaborators. Sample metadata almost always included a de-identified subject ID, COVID-19 status, age in years and sex. Where available, HLA class I and class II types were taken from metadata supplied by the sample provider and were not determined by assay-based typing. Summary of the overall study and its limitations: The quantity of clinical and demographic metadata differed by source and by participant and was supplied without curation.

The CDR3 runs 16 residues from the cysteine to the phenylalanine. The CDR3 DNA has 48 bases and is translated from base 1. V has 1 base trimmed and J has 3 bases trimmed; junction bases matching no gene number 4. Per the germline V gene, KGHDR is the CDR1 and SFDVKD is the CDR2. Another Seattle source contributed samples from volunteer blood donors who had recovered from COVID-19. Each collaborating institution followed its own protocols to collect whole blood in K2EDTA tubes. For TCRbeta analysis, collaborator samples were shipped as frozen whole blood, as isolated PBMCs, or as DNA extracted from either sample type.

Here the chain combines TRBV24-1 and TRBJ2-3, with TRBD1 identical over 9 junction bases. What was sequenced was peripheral blood. This clonotype was sampled from a woman between 18 and 29 years old who had recovered from COVID-19. CDR3 loop: CATSDLTGGATDTQYF. The nucleotide sequence reads as follows: TGTGCCACCAGTGATTTAACAGGGGGCGCGACAGATACGCAGTATTTT.